Presented here are 8 T cell receptor beta chains from one specimen sequenced in a study of blood T cells in healthy people across ages. Alongside a J-beta primer mix, a sample-barcoded 5' primer served in a second PCR lasting roughly 6 to 11 cycles. TCRdb reanalysed the 5' RACE reads using MiXCR and keeps one entry per CDR3 protein. The sample comprises around 870,000 distinct CDR3 sequences, less than 35% of which are singletons, and about 18% rests with the top ten. Sequenced material: blood. The source is a woman of 80 years or more in good health.

This clonotype has a count of ten or more. This chain connects TRBV6-5 to TRBJ2-7; 8 nucleotides agree with TRBD1. Germline V gene lookup returns CDR1 MNHEY and CDR2 SVGAGI. The CDR3 is made up of 14 amino acids. V was pared by 5 bases and J by 2 bases, with 5 bases of the junction left unmatched. CDR3 amino acids: CASSKDRVAYEQYF. CDR3 sequence (DNA): TGTGCCAGCAGTAAGGACAGGGTGGCCTACGAGCAGTACTTC.

This clonotype has ten or more counts. The V call is TRBV5-1, the J call TRBJ1-4, with unresolved D. Germline values: CDR1 SGHRS, CDR2 YFSETQ. The CDR3 loop spans 16 amino acids. Trimming stripped 1 base from V and 0 bases from J, with 10 bases between. CDR3 in DNA: TGCGCCAGCAGCTTGTTGCCGGGAGCAACTAATGAAAAACTGTTTTTT. Amino acids: CASSLLPGATNEKLFF.

This clonotype was seen ten or more times. This chain links TRBV20-1 with TRBJ1-2, with unresolved D. Trimming took 1 base from V and 4 from J, leaving 7 bases between them. Germline V gene data show CDR1 as DFQATT and CDR2 as SNEGSKA (reference sequence). The CDR3 totals 12 residues. In nucleotides, the CDR3 is TGCAGTGCTAGAGCCGGACCCTATGGCTACACCTTC. Translating gives CSARAGPYGYTF.

This clonotype has a count of ten or more. The chain uses TRBV7-2 and TRBJ2-5; 7 nucleotides agree with TRBD2. The V segment lost 3 bases and the J segment 5 bases; nucleotides outside the gene matches: 3. The CDR3 contains 13 residues. The germline V gene has CDR1 SGHTA and CDR2 FQGNSA. This chain's CDR3 is CASSLGGTETQYF. The CDR3 DNA sequence: TGTGCCAGCAGCTTGGGAGGGACGGAGACCCAGTACTTC. Based on the CDR3 plus reference TRBV7-2 and TRBJ2-5, the full variable domain is GAGVSQSPSNKVTEKGKDVELRCDPISGHTALYWYRQSLGQGLEFLIYFQGNSAPDKSGLPSDRFSAERTGGSVSTLTIQRTQQEDSAVYLCASSLGGTETQYFGPGTRLLVL.

The table lists this clonotype with many counts. V is TRBV4-3 and J is TRBJ2-3; D gene uncertain. Per germline, CDR1 LGHNA and CDR2 YSLEER. Trimming took 1 base from V and 4 from J, leaving 9 bases between them. The CDR3 consists of 14 residues. CDR3 region: CASSQVPGADTQYF. The CDR3 DNA sequence: TGCGCCAGCAGCCAAGTCCCGGGCGCAGATACGCAGTATTTT.

About this clonotype itself: Just one base apart from a much larger clone, this may be a read error. The genes are TRBV6-5 and TRBJ1-6; TRBD1 aligns across 9 bases. The CDR3 has 13 residues. Germline V gene sequence: CDR1 MNHEY, CDR2 SVGAGI. The CDR3 DNA sequence: TGTGCCAGCGGGGACAGGGACAATTCACCCCCCCACTTT. This codes for CASGDRDNSPPHF.

This clonotype has at least ten counts. The chain has TRBV5-1 and TRBJ2-1; a weak D match, TRBD1 (6 bases). The CDR3 is 11 amino acids. V was cut by 9 bases and J by 7 bases, with 11 bases left in between. Germline CDR1 and CDR2: SGHRS and YFSETQ. This chain's CDR3 is CATRGGNEQFF. In DNA form, the CDR3 reads TGCGCCACCAGAGGGGGAAATGAGCAGTTCTTC.

The V call is TRBV5-5, the J call TRBJ2-1; maybe TRBD2 (6 bases). With 4 bases removed from V and 5 bases from J, the gap between germline ends came to 13 bases. Per germline, CDR1 SGHKS and CDR2 YYEKEE (reference sequence). The CDR3 is 14 residues long. CDR3 DNA sequence: TGTGCCAGCAGCGCCGGGACTTGGGACAATGAGCAGTTCTTC. Protein: CASSAGTWDNEQFF. Supplemented by reference TRBV5-5 and TRBJ2-1, the full variable domain reads DAGVTQSPTHLIKTRGQQVTLRCSPISGHKSVSWYQQVLGQGPQFIFQYYEKEERGRGNFPDRFSARQFPNYSSELNVNALLLGDSALYLCASSAGTWDNEQFFGPGTRLTVL.